A selection of T cell receptor beta chains follows, all from one sample in a study of T cells in Graves' hyperthyroidism and ophthalmopathy. TCRdb analysed the multiplex PCR reads with MiXCR anew, one entry per CDR3 protein. The data show over 550,000 distinct CDR3 sequences, with 16% seen just once and about 18% held by the top ten. Sequencing input: blood. These receptors originate from a young woman with Graves' hyperthyroidism. Each CDR3 is given with its conserved first and last residue. The D gene is left open where the match is weak. Not every row has a clone size; where given, it reads once, few, many or a size class.

TRBV5-1	TRBJ2-3	TRBD1	NA	TGCGCCAGCAGCTTGGAGGGGGCCCACCCAGATACGCAGTATTTT	CASSLEGAHPDTQYF
TRBV6-2/TRBV6-3	TRBJ2-1	TRBD1	once	TGTGCCAGCAGTTATAAAGACGGGACAGGGTTGGACAATGAGCAGTTCTTC	CASSYKDGTGLDNEQFF
TRBV3-1	TRBJ2-1	TRBD2	few	TGTGCCAGCAGCTCTGAGCGGGGGCTATGGAATGAGCAGTTCTTC	CASSSERGLWNEQFF
TRBV28	TRBJ2-1	TRBD2	many	TGTGCCAGCAGCCCAAGCGGGACTGGGGACAATGAGCAGTTCTTC	CASSPSGTGDNEQFF
TRBV19	TRBJ1-1	TRBD1	few	TGTGCCAGTAGTATAGCCCACTCGACAGGGAGGCAAGCTTTCTTT	CASSIAHSTGRQAFF
TRBV2	TRBJ2-3	NA	NA	TGTGCCAGCAACGCCGCAGATACGCAGTATTTT	CASNAADTQYF
TRBV7-2	TRBJ2-1	NA	many	TGTGCCAGCAGCCTTTCAAACGGGGGGCATGAGCAGTTCTTC	CASSLSNGGHEQFF
TRBV5-1	TRBJ2-5	NA	NA	TGCGCCAGCAGCCAGGTCCCAGGACTGAACCAAGAGACCCAGTACTTC	CASSQVPGLNQETQYF
TRBV28	TRBJ1-1	NA	many	TGTGCCAGCAGTGCCTACCTGGGGACTGAAGCTTTCTTT	CASSAYLGTEAFF
TRBV30	TRBJ2-1	NA	few	TGTGCCTGGAGCATAGAGGGGAGCTCCTACAATGAGCAGTTCTTC	CAWSIEGSSYNEQFF
TRBV5-1	TRBJ2-1	NA	NA	TGCGCCAGCACCTCCGGGTCGACGGGTCCTTACAATGAGCAGTTCTTC	CASTSGSTGPYNEQFF
TRBV20-1	TRBJ2-3	TRBD2	many	TGCAGTACTGATACTAGCGTCTTCACAGATACGCAGTATTTT	CSTDTSVFTDTQYF
TRBV5-5	TRBJ1-2	NA	NA	TGTGCCAGCAGTCTCCGTCTTAGGGCAGGCCACAGTTCCTTC	CASSLRLRAGHSSF
TRBV7-2	TRBJ2-6	TRBD1	once	TGTGCCAGCAGCCAAGAGGGACCCGACAGGGTCGGGGCCAACGTCCTGACTTTC	CASSQEGPDRVGANVLTF
TRBV2	TRBJ2-5	NA	many	TGTGCCAGCATTGCGGGGAACCAAGAGACCCAGTACTTC	CASIAGNQETQYF
TRBV28	TRBJ1-2	NA	many	TGTGCCAGCAGTTTGCAGACCCCAGGCTATGGCTACACCTTC	CASSLQTPGYGYTF
TRBV19	TRBJ2-3	NA	NA	TGTGCCAGTAGTATGGGCGGTGCTAGCACAGATACGCAGTATTTT	CASSMGGASTDTQYF
TRBV7-9	TRBJ2-1	TRBD1	NA	TGTGCCAGCAGCGTTAGGGGACAGGGCGTGGGATACAATGAGCAGTTCTTC	CASSVRGQGVGYNEQFF
TRBV20-1	TRBJ2-7	TRBD2	few	TGCAGTGCCTTAGCGGGAGGGCCCGACGAGCAGTACTTC	CSALAGGPDEQYF
TRBV18	TRBJ2-3	NA	many	TGTGCCAGCTCACCAGTCGCAGATACGCAGTATTTT	CASSPVADTQYF
TRBV19	TRBJ1-2	NA	many	TGTGCCAGTAGTATGCCGAGCCTAAATAACTATGGCTACACCTTC	CASSMPSLNNYGYTF
TRBV5-4	TRBJ1-6	TRBD1	many	TGTGCCAGCAGCGGACCGGGACAGGGTCTTGGACCCCTCCACTTT	CASSGPGQGLGPLHF
TRBV20-1	TRBJ2-1	NA	many	TGCAGTGCTAGAGATGACCATTCCTACAATGAGCAGTTCTTC	CSARDDHSYNEQFF
TRBV7-2	TRBJ2-1	NA	NA	TGTGCCAGCAGCCTTCGCGAGCGGAGGCGGGGTGATGAGCAGTTCTTC	CASSLRERRRGDEQFF
TRBV28	TRBJ2-7	TRBD1	many	TGTGCCAGCAGTTTAAAATCAGGGGGCCTATGGGAGCAGTACTTC	CASSLKSGGLWEQYF
TRBV5-1	TRBJ2-1	TRBD1	many	TGCGCCAGCAGCGCACCGGGACAGGGGGACAATGAGCAGTTCTTC	CASSAPGQGDNEQFF
TRBV20-1	TRBJ1-6	NA	few	TGCAGTGCTAGAGATCGGGCAGGTCCCTATAATTCACCCCTCCACTTT	CSARDRAGPYNSPLHF
TRBV20-1	TRBJ1-5	NA	NA	TGCAGTGCTGGAGTAGGGGCTCGGGGCAATCAGCCCCAGCATTTT	CSAGVGARGNQPQHF
TRBV29-1	TRBJ1-5	NA	few	TGCAGCGTTGGCTTTTCCCAGGGAGGCAATCAGCCCCAGCATTTT	CSVGFSQGGNQPQHF
TRBV30	TRBJ2-4	NA	few	TGTGCCCTCTGGGCCAAAAACATTCAGTACTTC	CALWAKNIQYF
TRBV11-1	TRBJ2-7	NA	many	TGTGCCAGCAGCTTATGGGGGACCTACGAGCAGTACTTC	CASSLWGTYEQYF
TRBV11-2	TRBJ2-7	NA	many	TGTGCCAGCAGCCACCGGGACTGGCGCTACGAGCAGTACTTC	CASSHRDWRYEQYF
TRBV28	TRBJ1-4	NA	many	TGTGCCAGCAGTCTCCCCTTGGGTGAAAAACTGTTTTTT	CASSLPLGEKLFF
TRBV24-1	TRBJ1-1	TRBD1	many	TGTGCCCCTACAGGGGTGGGGGACACTGAAGCTTTCTTT	CAPTGVGDTEAFF
TRBV7-9	TRBJ2-2	NA	many	TGTGCCAGCAGCGCGGACGGCTACACCGGGGAGCTGTTTTTT	CASSADGYTGELFF
TRBV3-1	TRBJ2-3	TRBD2	many	TGTGCCAGCAGCCTTTGGGCGGGAGGGCCCACAGATACGCAGTATTTT	CASSLWAGGPTDTQYF
TRBV15	TRBJ1-1	NA	few	TGTGCCACCAGCAGCGGGGGATGGGCTGAAGCTTTCTTT	CATSSGGWAEAFF
TRBV9	TRBJ1-2	NA	few	TGTGCCAGCAGCGTACGCGCGGGGGGCTATGGCTACACCTTC	CASSVRAGGYGYTF
TRBV28	TRBJ1-1	TRBD1	NA	TGTGCCAGCAGTCCACCGGACAGGGAGGGTGAAGCTTTCTTT	CASSPPDREGEAFF
TRBV4-3	TRBJ2-5	NA	NA	TGCGCCAGCAGCCAAGATATCCTAGCCCGAATCGGAGAGACCCAGTACTTC	CASSQDILARIGETQYF
TRBV19	TRBJ1-3	NA	NA	TGTGCCAGTAGTATTTTTTCAGCTGGAAACACCATATATTTT	CASSIFSAGNTIYF
TRBV24-1	TRBJ2-1	TRBD2	NA	TGTGCCACCAGTGATTTATCTAGCGGGAGGGCACGGGAGTTCTTC	CATSDLSSGRAREFF
TRBV6-1	TRBJ1-1	NA	many	TGTGCCAGCAGCAAACAGACGAACACTGAAGCTTTCTTT	CASSKQTNTEAFF
TRBV6-5	TRBJ2-6	NA	once	TGTGCCAGCAGTTACGTGGGTGGCGGGGCCAACGTCCTGACTTTC	CASSYVGGGANVLTF
TRBV20-1	TRBJ1-5	NA	few	TGCAGTGCTAGGGCCGGCCAGCCCCAGCATTTT	CSARAGQPQHF
TRBV3-1	TRBJ2-3	NA	many	TGTGCCAGCAGCCAAGAACATTCGGGGGTTACAGATACGCAGTATTTT	CASSQEHSGVTDTQYF
TRBV28	TRBJ2-5	TRBD1	NA	TGTGCCAGCAGACTGACAGGGGGCGGGGAGACCCAGTACTTC	CASRLTGGGETQYF
TRBV5-1	TRBJ2-1	NA	few	TGCGCCAGCAGCTTGGCGACCCTTGCCTACAATGAGCAGTTCTTC	CASSLATLAYNEQFF
TRBV2	TRBJ1-6	NA	NA	TGTGCCAGCAGTACCTCTTTGAGAGATTCACCCCTCCACTTT	CASSTSLRDSPLHF
TRBV5-5	TRBJ2-5	NA	NA	TGTGCCAGCAGCTCCCTAGGGCAGGGGCAAGAGACCCAGTACTTC	CASSSLGQGQETQYF
TRBV28	TRBJ2-7	NA	many	TGTGCCAGCAGTCCCCTCGTCTGGACTGGTCCCTACGAGCAGTACTTC	CASSPLVWTGPYEQYF
TRBV19	TRBJ2-5	TRBD2	NA	TGTGCCAGTAGTAGGAAGGGACTAGGCCCAGAGACCCAGTACTTC	CASSRKGLGPETQYF